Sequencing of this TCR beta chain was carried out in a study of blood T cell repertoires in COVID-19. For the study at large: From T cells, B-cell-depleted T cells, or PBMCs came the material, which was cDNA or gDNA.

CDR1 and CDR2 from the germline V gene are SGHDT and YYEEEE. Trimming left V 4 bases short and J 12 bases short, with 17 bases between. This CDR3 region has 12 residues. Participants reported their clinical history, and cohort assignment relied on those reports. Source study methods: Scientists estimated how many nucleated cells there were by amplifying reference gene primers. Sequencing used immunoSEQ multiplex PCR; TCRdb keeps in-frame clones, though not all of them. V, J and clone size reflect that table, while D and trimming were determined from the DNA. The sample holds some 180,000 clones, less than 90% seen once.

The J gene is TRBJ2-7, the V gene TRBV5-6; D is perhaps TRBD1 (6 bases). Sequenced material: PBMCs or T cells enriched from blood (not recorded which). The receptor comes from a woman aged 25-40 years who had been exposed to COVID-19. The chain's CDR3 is CASSEQGFKWYF. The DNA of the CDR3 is TGTGCCAGCAGCGAACAGGGCTTTAAATGGTACTTC.